This TCR beta chain was sequenced in a study of blood T cell repertoires in COVID-19 (dated by TCRdb to about 2020). Notes on the research overall: Collaborator samples came from the United States, Italy and Spain and covered acute and convalescent phases of COVID-19. The prospective study material was composed of cDNA or gDNA derived from T cells, B-cell-depleted T cells, or PBMCs. Deeply sampled blood TCRbeta repertoires from subjects exposed to, actively infected with, or recovered from COVID-19 were included in the dataset. The repertoires were made available in a free public database intended to serve as a resource for research on the immune response to SARS-CoV-2. The samples were drawn from two sources: the first 160 participants of the ongoing ImmuneRACE study, and about 1,300 subjects contributed by 6 global collaborators. Nearly every sample came with metadata listing a de-identified subject ID, COVID-19 status, age in years and sex. Where available, HLA class I and class II types were taken from metadata supplied by the sample provider and were not determined by assay-based typing.

Collaborating institutions collected whole blood in K2EDTA tubes following their own protocols. Collaborator samples were shipped for TCRbeta analysis as frozen whole blood, isolated PBMCs, or DNA extracted from either sample type. Summary of the overall study and its limitations: The amount of clinical and demographic metadata varied by source and participant and was provided uncurated.

Reading from cysteine to phenylalanine, the CDR3 counts 17 amino acids. Just the 51-base CDR3 DNA is kept, in frame starting at base 1. V loses 5 bases at its end and J loses 3 bases; junction bases beyond the gene matches: 11. Sequences SEHNR (CDR1) and FQNEAQ (CDR2) are obtained from the germline V gene (reference sequence). The immunoSEQ Assay, a bias-controlled multiplex PCR, was used to amplify TCRbeta CDR3 regions from genomic DNA. The authors processed their data as follows. Within the assay, amplification of reference gene primers was used to estimate how many nucleated cells each sample contained. To quantify the absolute abundance of each unique TCRbeta CDR3 rearrangement, sequence reads were collapsed and filtered. For each sample, productive Simpson clonality was calculated as the square root of Simpson's diversity index over productive rearrangements. As stored in TCRdb, this immuneACCESS dataset retains in-frame rearrangements with V and J assigned. A fraction of the clones does not appear; measured against another copy, unresolved V genes explain less than half of the discrepancy, and the remainder lacks a known reason. V and J calls plus clone size are reproduced from that table; the DNA served to infer D and trimming. In all, the sample holds some 210,000 clones, and almost 85% of those were seen once. Roughly 8% of the sample belongs to the ten largest clones.

Comment on this clone: Its antigen has not been determined. Per-base quality was not reported, and no clone a single base away is much larger than it.

Sequenced input: peripheral blood. This TCR was recovered from a woman aged 50 to 60 with active or convalescent COVID-19. The chain is made from TRBV7-9 and TRBJ2-1; 9 bases in the middle match TRBD1. The DNA sequence is as follows: TGTGCCAGCAGCCCGTGGAGGGGACAGGGTATCTACAATGAGCAGTTCTTC. Translated, this is CASSPWRGQGIYNEQFF.